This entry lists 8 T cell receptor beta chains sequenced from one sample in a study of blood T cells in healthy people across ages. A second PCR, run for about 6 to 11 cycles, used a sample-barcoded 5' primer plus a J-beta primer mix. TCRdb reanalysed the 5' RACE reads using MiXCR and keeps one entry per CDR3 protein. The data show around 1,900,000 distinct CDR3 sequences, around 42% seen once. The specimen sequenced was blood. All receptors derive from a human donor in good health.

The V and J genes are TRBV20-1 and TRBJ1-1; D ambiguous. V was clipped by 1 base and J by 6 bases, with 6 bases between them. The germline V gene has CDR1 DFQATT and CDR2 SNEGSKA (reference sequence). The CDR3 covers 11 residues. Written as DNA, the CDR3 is TGCAGTGCTAGAGGTGTGGCTGAAGCTTTCTTT. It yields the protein CSARGVAEAFF.

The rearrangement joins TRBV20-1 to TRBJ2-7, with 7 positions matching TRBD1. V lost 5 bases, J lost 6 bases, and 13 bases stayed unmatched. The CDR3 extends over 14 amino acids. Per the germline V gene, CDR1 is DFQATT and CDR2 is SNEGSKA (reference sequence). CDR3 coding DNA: TGCAGTGCTGCCAGACAGGGTAGCCCCTTCGAGCAGTACTTC. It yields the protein CSAARQGSPFEQYF.

CDR3 amino acids: CASSWRGSDGYTF. The CDR3, as DNA: TGTGCCAGCAGTTGGCGAGGGAGTGATGGCTACACCTTC. The chain couples TRBV12-3 or TRBV12-4 to TRBJ1-2; unclear D gene. The CDR3 consists of 13 residues. V lost 4 bases and J 6 bases, leaving 12 bases between the germline ends.

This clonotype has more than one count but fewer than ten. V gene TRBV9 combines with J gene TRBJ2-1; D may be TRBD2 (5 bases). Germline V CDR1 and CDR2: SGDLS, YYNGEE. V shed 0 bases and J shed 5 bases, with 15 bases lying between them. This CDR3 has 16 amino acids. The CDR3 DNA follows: TGTGCCAGCAGCGTAGATGAGGGTACCCTTGACAATGAGCAGTTCTTC. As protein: CASSVDEGTLDNEQFF.

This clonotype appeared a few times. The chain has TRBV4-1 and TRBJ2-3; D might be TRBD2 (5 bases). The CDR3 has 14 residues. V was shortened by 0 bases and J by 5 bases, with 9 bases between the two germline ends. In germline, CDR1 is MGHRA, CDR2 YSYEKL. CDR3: CASSQDGGGDTQYF. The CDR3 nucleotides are TGCGCCAGCAGCCAAGATGGTGGAGGAGATACGCAGTATTTT.

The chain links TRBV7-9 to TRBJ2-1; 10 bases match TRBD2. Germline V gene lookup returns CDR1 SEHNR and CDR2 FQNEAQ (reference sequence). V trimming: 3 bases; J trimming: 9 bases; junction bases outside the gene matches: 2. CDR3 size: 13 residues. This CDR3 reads CASSFTSGTEQFF. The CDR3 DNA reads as TGTGCCAGCAGCTTCACTAGCGGGACTGAGCAGTTCTTC. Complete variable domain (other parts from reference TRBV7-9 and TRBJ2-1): DTGVSQNPRHKITKRGQNVTFRCDPISEHNRLYWYRQTLGQGPEFLTYFQNEAQLEKSRLLSDRFSAERPKGSFSTLEIQRTEQGDSAMYLCASSFTSGTEQFFGPGTRLTVL.

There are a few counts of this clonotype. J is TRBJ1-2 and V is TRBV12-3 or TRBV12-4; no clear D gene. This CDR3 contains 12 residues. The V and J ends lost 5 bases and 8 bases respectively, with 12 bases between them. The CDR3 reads CASSPGPRGYTF. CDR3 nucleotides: TGTGCCAGCAGTCCCGGGCCCCGAGGCTACACCTTC.

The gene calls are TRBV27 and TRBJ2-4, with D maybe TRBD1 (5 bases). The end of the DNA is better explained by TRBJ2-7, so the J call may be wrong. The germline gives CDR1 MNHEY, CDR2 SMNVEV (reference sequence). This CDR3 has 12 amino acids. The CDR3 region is CASGKTVYEQYF. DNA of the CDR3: TGTGCCAGCGGGAAGACAGTCTACGAGCAGTACTTC.